This record looks at one T cell receptor beta chain sequence and its context. There is no known antigen for this receptor. No much larger clone exists at a distance of one base, and base qualities are not known. This entry is derived from a study of cytotoxic CD8 clonotypes in ibrutinib-treated CLL (dated by TCRdb to about 2021). A note on the overall study: The cohort included some 14 treatment-naive and some 10 relapsed/refractory patients; about 17 were IGHV unmutated. Every remission and progressive disease sample was obtained while ibrutinib was still being received by the patients. Longitudinal samples were obtainable from about 30% of the roughly 86 participants in the trial. Responses were partial in roughly 25 patients and complete in 2; after median around 72 months follow-up, approximately 15 stayed in remission and approximately 12 progressed. On average, each sample yielded around 230,000 productive templates and tens of thousands of productive rearrangements. Cryopreserved peripheral blood mononuclear cells were obtained prior to treatment, at the time of response, and at either disease progression or sustained remission. Samples at response were collected after a median of 12 months of treatment, with a range of 6 to 36 months.

For TCR beta library preparation, roughly 2 micrograms of genomic DNA were extracted from the cryopreserved PBMCs. Longitudinal blood samples from CLL patients on ibrutinib monotherapy were analyzed using high-throughput TCR beta sequencing. Patients were enrolled in a phase 2 open-label single-center ibrutinib monotherapy trial. Each clonotype received, on average, 10x coverage in deep resolution sequencing performed on a MiSeq, where the target depth lay between 1 in 1 million and 1 in 200,000 T cells. TCR beta libraries were generated with the immunoSEQ hsTCRB Kit. On the authors' methods: Data were analyzed with ImmunoSEQ Data Assistant and ImmunoSEQ Analyzer, with V, D and J genes assigned per IMGT definitions. Clonality, with values ranging from 0 to 1, was calculated as one minus the normalized Shannon entropy of productive rearrangement frequencies. Only overrepresented clonotypes making up at least 0.05% of the repertoire of each patient were included in the public clonotype analysis. Repertoires from approximately 13 age-matched healthy donors in immuneACCESS were used as clonality controls. As stored in TCRdb, this immuneACCESS dataset retains in-frame rearrangements with V and J assigned. A fraction of the clones does not appear; measured against another copy, unresolved V genes explain less than half of the discrepancy, and the remainder lacks a known reason. V and J calls plus clone size are reproduced from that table; the DNA served to infer D and trimming. The sample table records under 150,000 clones; 75% to 85% of these occur just once. The leading ten clones occupy about 7.4% of the sample.

Paper-wide results and their limitations: Sustained-remission and progressing patients did not have matched sampling times, and lymph node repertoires were not examined. Public clonotypes were rare and either shrank or stayed stable during treatment, and the rise in clonality at ibrutinib response reflected expansion of private clonotypes. At baseline, clonality was higher than in age-matched healthy donors and showed a strong correlation with circulating CD8+ T-cell counts. Clonality rose at ibrutinib response, remained stable during sustained remission, and dropped back toward baseline at progression.

From its cysteine to its phenylalanine, the CDR3 spans 13 amino acids. CDR3 DNA only is kept here, 39 bases in frame from base 1. From a lookup of the germline V gene, CDR1 and CDR2 are SGHTA and FQGNSA. The germline ends are 6 bases apart after V is trimmed by 2 bases and J by 2 bases. The source of this sequence is a human donor with chronic lymphocytic leukemia. Specimen: PBMCs, collected after 36 months of ibrutinib treatment. The rearranged segments are TRBV7-2 and TRBJ1-2; the D gene cannot be resolved reliably. The nucleotides are TGTGCCAGCAGCTTACCAGAGAACTATGGCTACACCTTC. Its protein product is CASSLPENYGYTF.